This T cell receptor beta chain was recorded in a study of T-cell reconstitution after alpha-beta-depleted transplantation in children. The study's findings and limits: Most T-cell counts and diversity one year after the transplant came from T cells that were newly produced.

Unique molecular identifiers were incorporated during preparation of the TCRbeta library. TCRdb analysed the PCR reads with MiXCR anew, one entry per CDR3 protein. The table includes about 260,000 distinct CDR3 sequences, less than 9% detected once. V gave up 3 bases and J gave up 9 bases, with 16 bases separating them. This CDR3 is 14 amino acids long. Germline V CDR1 and CDR2: KGHDR, SFDVKD. In this sample, this clonotype turned up many times. Its antigen is not known. The sequence was obtained from a male patient younger than 18 who had a stem cell transplant for acute lymphoblastic leukemia, so the T cells may come from the graft donor. The specimen was PBMCs, mostly from graft donor cells, collected 180 days after TCRalphabeta/CD19-depleted stem cell transplant. V gene TRBV24-1 combines with J gene TRBJ1-1; tentatively, D is TRBD1 (5 bases). The CDR3 bases are TGTGCCACCAGTGATCGGGACGATCAAGAGAAAGCTTTCTTT. Protein sequence: CATSDRDDQEKAFF.